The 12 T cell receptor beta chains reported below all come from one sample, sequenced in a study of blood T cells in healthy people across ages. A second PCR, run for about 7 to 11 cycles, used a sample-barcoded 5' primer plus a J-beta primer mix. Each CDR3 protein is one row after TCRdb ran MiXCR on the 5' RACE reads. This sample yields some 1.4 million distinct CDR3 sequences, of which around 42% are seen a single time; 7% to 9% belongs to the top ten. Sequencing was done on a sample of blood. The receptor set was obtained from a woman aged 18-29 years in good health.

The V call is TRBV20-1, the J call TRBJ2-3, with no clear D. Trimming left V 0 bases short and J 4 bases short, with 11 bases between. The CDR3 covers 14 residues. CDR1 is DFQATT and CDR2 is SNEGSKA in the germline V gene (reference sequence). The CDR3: CSARDLQESDTQYF. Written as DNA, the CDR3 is TGCAGTGCTAGAGATTTGCAGGAGTCAGATACGCAGTATTTT.

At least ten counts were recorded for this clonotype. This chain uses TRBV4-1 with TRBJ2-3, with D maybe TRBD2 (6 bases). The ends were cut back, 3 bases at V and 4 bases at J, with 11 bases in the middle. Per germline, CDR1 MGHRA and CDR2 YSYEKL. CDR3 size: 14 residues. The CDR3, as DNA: TGCGCCAGCAGCCAGGAGGGGAGAGCAGATACGCAGTATTTT. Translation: CASSQEGRADTQYF.

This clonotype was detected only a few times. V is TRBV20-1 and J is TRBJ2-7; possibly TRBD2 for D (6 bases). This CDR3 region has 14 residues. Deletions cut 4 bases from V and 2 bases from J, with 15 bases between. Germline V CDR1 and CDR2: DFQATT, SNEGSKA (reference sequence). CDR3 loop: CSANISGYTYEQYF. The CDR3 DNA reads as TGCAGTGCTAATATAAGCGGGTATACCTACGAGCAGTACTTC.

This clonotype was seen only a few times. CDR3 sequence: CSARDKLAGVFDEQFF. The CDR3 coding sequence is TGCAGTGCTAGAGATAAACTAGCGGGAGTTTTCGATGAGCAGTTCTTC. The V gene is TRBV20-1, the J gene TRBJ2-1, with TRBD2 matching 11 bases. The trim removed 0 bases at V and 8 bases at J, leaving 9 bases unmatched. Germline V lookup: CDR1 DFQATT, CDR2 SNEGSKA (reference sequence). This CDR3 has 16 residues.

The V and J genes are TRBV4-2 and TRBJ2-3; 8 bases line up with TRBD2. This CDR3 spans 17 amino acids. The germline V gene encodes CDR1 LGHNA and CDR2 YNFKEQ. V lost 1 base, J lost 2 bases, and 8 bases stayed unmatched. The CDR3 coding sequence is TGTGCCAGCAGCCAAGGATTAGTAGCGGGATTCACAGATACGCAGTATTTT. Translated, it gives CASSQGLVAGFTDTQYF.

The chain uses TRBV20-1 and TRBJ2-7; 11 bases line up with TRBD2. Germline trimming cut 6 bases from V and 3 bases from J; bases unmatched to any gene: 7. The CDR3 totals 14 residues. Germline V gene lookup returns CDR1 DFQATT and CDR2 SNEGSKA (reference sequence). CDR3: CSATTSGGIYEQYF. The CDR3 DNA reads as TGCAGTGCGACCACTAGCGGGGGAATCTACGAGCAGTACTTC.

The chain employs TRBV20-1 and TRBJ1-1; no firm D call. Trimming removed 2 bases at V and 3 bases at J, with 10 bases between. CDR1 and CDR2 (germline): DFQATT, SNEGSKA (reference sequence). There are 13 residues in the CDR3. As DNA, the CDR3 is TGCAGTGCTAGACAGGTCCCGGACACTGAAGCTTTCTTT. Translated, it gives CSARQVPDTEAFF.

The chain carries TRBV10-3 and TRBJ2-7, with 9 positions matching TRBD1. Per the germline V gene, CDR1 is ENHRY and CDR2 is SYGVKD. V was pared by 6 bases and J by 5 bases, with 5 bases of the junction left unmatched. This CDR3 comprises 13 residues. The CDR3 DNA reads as TGTGCCATCAGCGGGACAGGGTGGGACGAGCAGTACTTC. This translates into CAISGTGWDEQYF.

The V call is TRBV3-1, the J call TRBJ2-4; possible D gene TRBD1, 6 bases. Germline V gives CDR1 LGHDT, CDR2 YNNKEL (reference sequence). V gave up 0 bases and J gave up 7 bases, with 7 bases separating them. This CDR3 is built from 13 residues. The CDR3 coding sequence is TGTGCCAGCAGCCAAGAAAGGGGGAACATTCAGTACTTC. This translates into CASSQERGNIQYF.

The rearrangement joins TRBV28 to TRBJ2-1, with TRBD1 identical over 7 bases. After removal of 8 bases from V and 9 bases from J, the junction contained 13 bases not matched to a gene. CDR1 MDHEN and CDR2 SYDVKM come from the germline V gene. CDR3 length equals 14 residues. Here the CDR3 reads CASRQGQSNTEQFF. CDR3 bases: TGTGCCAGCCGGCAGGGACAGAGTAACACTGAGCAGTTCTTC.

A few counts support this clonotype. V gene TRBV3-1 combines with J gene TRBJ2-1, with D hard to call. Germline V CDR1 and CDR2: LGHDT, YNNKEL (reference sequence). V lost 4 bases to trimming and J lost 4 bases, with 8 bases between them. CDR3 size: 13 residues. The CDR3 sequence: CASSRPSYNEQFF. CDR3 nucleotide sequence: TGTGCCAGCAGCCGACCATCTTACAATGAGCAGTTCTTC.

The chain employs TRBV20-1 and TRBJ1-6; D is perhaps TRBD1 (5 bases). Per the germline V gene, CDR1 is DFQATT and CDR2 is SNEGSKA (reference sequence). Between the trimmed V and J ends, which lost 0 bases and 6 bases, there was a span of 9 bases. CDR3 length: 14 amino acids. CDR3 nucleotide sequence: TGCAGTGCTAGAGATGGGGGAATTAATTCACCCCTCCACTTT. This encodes CSARDGGINSPLHF.